This TCR beta chain emerged from a study of blood T cell repertoires in COVID-19. Study at large: The origin of the acute and convalescent COVID-19 samples was the United States, Italy and Spain. Sample material is recorded as cDNA or gDNA derived from T cells, B-cell-depleted T cells, or PBMCs.

The CDR3 loop spans 14 amino acids. Trimming shortened V by 7 bases and J by 4 bases, and 14 bases separated the two germline ends. Germline lookup yields CDR1 SGHTS and CDR2 YDEGEE. Under the authors' procedure: Quantification of nucleated cells was approximated via reference gene primer amplification. Here immunoSEQ multiplex PCR was the method, and the copy in TCRdb shows in-frame clones only, minus some. That table supplies the V and J calls and clone size; D and trimming were determined from the DNA. Of 110,000 to 150,000 clones in the sample, roughly 80% were seen once. The sequencing sample was made of peripheral blood. This TCR was recovered from a woman older than 75 with acute or convalescent COVID-19. This sequence joins TRBV5-8 and TRBJ2-2; tentative D call: TRBD2 (6 bases). CDR3 region: CASFHRGFTGELFF. CDR3 bases: TGTGCCAGCTTCCACCGGGGGTTCACCGGGGAGCTGTTTTTT. Variable domain in full (rest from reference TRBV5-8 and TRBJ2-2): EAGVTQSPTHLIKTRGQQATLRCSPISGHTSVYWYQQALGLGLQFLLWYDEGEERNRGNFPPRFSGRQFPNYSSELNVNALELEDSALYLCASFHRGFTGELFFGEGSRLTVL.